This record covers a single T cell receptor (beta chain). Participants were aged roughly 18 to 90 years from around 25 US areas. Clinical history reported by participants formed the basis on which cohorts were assigned. This entry belongs to a study of blood T cell repertoires in COVID-19. Study information: From T cells, B-cell-depleted T cells, or PBMCs came the material, which was cDNA or gDNA.

Original processing methods: Amplifying reference gene primers gave estimates of nucleated cell counts. Clones were read by immunoSEQ multiplex PCR, and TCRdb kept only the in-frame ones, dropping some. The D gene and trimming were derived from the DNA, and the V and J assignments and clone size from that table. The sample records about 320,000 clones, approximately 88% being singletons. Germline loops: CDR1 SGHRS, CDR2 YFSETQ. The length of the CDR3 is 17 residues. V was shortened by 0 bases and J by 1 base, with 16 bases between the two germline ends. This clonotype was sampled from a woman between 18 and 29 years old who had recovered from COVID-19. The chain uses TRBV5-1 and TRBJ1-2; D uncertain. Sequencing was performed on PBMCs or T cells enriched from blood (not recorded which). The CDR3 spells CASSLADGGDFNYGYTF. CDR3 sequence (DNA): TGCGCCAGCAGCTTGGCGGATGGCGGAGACTTTAACTATGGCTACACCTTC.